Following are 28 T cell receptor delta chains from one sample sequenced in a study of gamma-delta chains in newborns, infants, children. TCRdb re-processed the reads using CATT. The sample contains around 5,200 delta-chain clones, 18% of which appear only once. Input material: blood. These receptors originate from a child who was a newborn, infant or young child, either healthy, febrile or measles-vaccinated (not recorded which).

On this clone: The junction departs from germline at one end; a sequencing error may be responsible. The chain has TRDV2 and TRDJ1, with 10 nucleotides matching TRDD3. In the absence of a J gene in TCRdb, the DNA was matched to germline to assign it here. This CDR3 has 22 residues. Germline V gene lookup returns CDR1 GEAIGNYY and CDR2 EKD. CDR3 bases: TGTGCCCGTGACACCCGATTTGTACGTGAACTGGGGGATCTTTTGTACGCCGATAAACTCATCTTT. Its protein product is CARDTRFVRELGDLLYADKLIF.

On this clone: Since a much larger clone is just one base distant, this may be a read error. The chain couples TRDV2 to TRDJ2, with 10 bases fitting TRDD3. Germline loops: CDR1 GEAIGNYY, CDR2 EKD. With 1 base clipped from V and 2 bases from J, the junction kept 9 bases outside the gene matches. The CDR3 spans 18 residues. Here the CDR3 DNA reads TGTGCCTGTGACACAGTGGGGGATACTCCTGGGTTGACAGCACAACTCTTCTTT. This encodes CACDTVGDTPGLTAQLFF.

The V gene is TRDV2, the J gene TRDJ1, with 8 bases identical to TRDD3. No J gene was available from TCRdb, and it was assigned here by a germline match of the DNA. After removal of 3 bases from V and 0 bases from J, the junction contained 11 bases not matched to a gene. This CDR3 has 17 residues. Per the germline V gene, CDR1 is GEAIGNYY and CDR2 is EKD. As DNA, the CDR3 is TGTGCCTGTGACGTACTGGGGGCCTTCGAGAACACCGATAAACTCATCTTT. Residues: CACDVLGAFENTDKLIF.

A word on this clone: Possible read error: a much larger clone is one base away. This chain links TRDV2 with TRDJ1; 12 bases fit TRDD3. The CDR3 is 14 amino acids. Germline V gives CDR1 GEAIGNYY, CDR2 EKD. The CDR3 DNA is TGTGCCCGTGACGAACTGGGGGATACAGATAAACTCATCTTT. It codes for CARDELGDTDKLIF.

This clone is classed as medium-sized. J is TRDJ3 and V is TRDV2; 13 nucleotides agree with TRDD3. This CDR3 comprises 21 residues. Germline-derived CDR1 and CDR2 are GEAIGNYY and EKD. Trimming at V came to 3 bases and at J to 0 bases, leaving 10 bases not matched to a gene. The DNA for the CDR3 is TGTGCCTGTGACCGGATTACTGGGGGATACGCCGACTCCTGGGACACCCGACAGATGTTTTTC. It yields the protein CACDRITGGYADSWDTRQMFF.

Of note for this clone: The protein recorded in TCRdb does not match the translated DNA at residue 7; the protein presented here comes from translating the DNA. The chain has TRDV2 and TRDJ1, with TRDD3 matching 7 bases. V lost 1 base, J lost 1 base, and 8 bases stayed unmatched. The germline gives CDR1 GEAIGNYY, CDR2 EKD. The CDR3 is 16 amino acids. The DNA for the CDR3 is TGTGCCTGTGACACGGTTTGGGGATATACCACCGATAAACTCATCTTT. Its protein product is CACDTVWGYTTDKLIF.

This clone was counted only a few times. Given a much more abundant clone one base away, this may be a read error. In the same sample, other DNA sequences code for this CDR3. This chain uses TRDV2 with TRDJ1; 12 nucleotides match TRDD3. CDR1 and CDR2 from the germline V gene are GEAIGNYY and EKD. The CDR3 is made up of 20 amino acids. Trimming at V came to 0 bases and at J to 5 bases, leaving 18 bases not matched to a gene. The CDR3 sequence is CACDTLGLGDTHEITDKLIF. For the CDR3, the DNA is TGTGCCTGTGACACCCTTGGACTGGGGGATACTCACGAAATAACTGATAAACTCATCTTT.

On this clone itself: The junction departs from germline at one end; a sequencing error may be responsible. The rearrangement joins TRDV2 to TRDJ3; the match to TRDD3 covers 9 bases. TCRdb offers no J gene call, so here the DNA was matched to germline to obtain one. CDR3 size: 18 residues. Germline lookup yields CDR1 GEAIGNYY and CDR2 EKD. CDR3 in amino acids: CACDRVGDNSRDTRQMFF. Written as DNA, the CDR3 is TGTGCCTGTGACAGGGTGGGGGATAACTCCCGGGACACCCGACAGATGTTTTTC.

The genes are TRDV2 and TRDJ1; 10 bases map to TRDD3. TCRdb gives no J gene; it was assigned here by matching the DNA to germline. Trimming cost V 0 bases and J 0 bases; bases outside gene matches: 12. The CDR3 is 19 residues long. In germline, CDR1 is GEAIGNYY, CDR2 EKD. The CDR3 loop is CACDTGIPITGGYTDKLIF. In DNA, the CDR3 is TGTGCCTGTGACACCGGCATACCCATTACTGGGGGATACACCGATAAACTCATCTTT.

Points on this clone: It may be a read error: a sequence one base away is much more abundant. The rearrangement links TRDV2 to TRDJ3; 11 bases map to TRDD3. The J gene was not available in TCRdb and was assigned here by matching the DNA to germline segments. The CDR3 contains 21 residues. The germline gives CDR1 GEAIGNYY, CDR2 EKD. CDR3 in amino acids: CACDTGGWGIPSSWDTGQMFF. The CDR3 DNA follows: TGTGCCTGTGACACGGGAGGCTGGGGGATACCGAGCTCCTGGGACACCGGACAGATGTTTTTC.

The J gene was recorded as TRDJ1; no V gene was called; the DNA was not used to check the table's D call, TRDD3. There are 23 residues in the CDR3. In DNA form, the CDR3 reads TGTGCTCTTGAGGAACTCTCCCCGCCCCCAAAAGGCTGGGGATACGGCTACACCGATAAACTCATCTTT. This codes for CALEELSPPPKGWGYGYTDKLIF.

This clone was counted between two and nine times. TCRdb records a much larger clone's protein for this DNA, with a difference at residue 9 that likely arises from a read error; the protein given is the translation of the DNA. The V and J genes are TRDV2 and TRDJ3, with D tentatively TRDD3 (6 bases). Looked up from germline, CDR1 is GEAIGNYY and CDR2 is EKD. The CDR3 is 16 amino acids. The CDR3 DNA reads TGTGCCTGTGACGTACTGGGCTCCCGGGACACCCGACAGATGTTTTTC. It specifies CACDVLGSRDTRQMFF.

The table lists this clone with a few counts. The J gene is TRDJ1, the V gene TRDV2; 13 bases line up with TRDD3. The J gene is absent in TCRdb and was assigned here via DNA matching to germline. This CDR3 is built from 22 residues. V trimming: 0 bases; J trimming: 4 bases; junction bases outside the gene matches: 22. The germline CDR1 and CDR2 sequences are GEAIGNYY and EKD. As DNA, the CDR3 is TGTGCCTGTGACACCGTTACTGGGGGATACGAAATCGACGTACATGACGGCGATAAACTCATCTTT. Translated, it gives CACDTVTGGYEIDVHDGDKLIF.

This chain links TRDV2 with TRDJ1; 11 nucleotides align to TRDD3. This CDR3 contains 19 residues. V lost 3 bases, J lost 4 bases, and 18 bases stayed unmatched. Germline V gene data show CDR1 as GEAIGNYY and CDR2 as EKD. The CDR3 DNA reads as TGTGCCTGTGACTCCGTCCTGGGGGATACCCGGATCGCCAGCGATAAACTCATCTTT. It yields the protein CACDSVLGDTRIASDKLIF.

This rearrangement joins TRDV2 to TRDJ2; 12 nucleotides agree with TRDD3. Germline values: CDR1 GEAIGNYY, CDR2 EKD. The CDR3 spans 17 residues. V was clipped by 2 bases and J by 5 bases; unmatched bases: 8. Here the CDR3 reads CACDSNWGIQSTAQLFF. For the CDR3, the DNA is TGTGCCTGTGACAGTAACTGGGGGATACAATCAACAGCACAACTCTTCTTT.

The chain recombines TRDV1 with TRDJ1; tentative D call: TRDD3 (6 bases). TCRdb gives no J gene; it was assigned here by matching the DNA to germline. Between the trimmed V and J ends, which lost 0 bases and 1 base, there was a span of 39 bases. The CDR3 length is 25 residues. Germline loops: CDR1 TSWWSYY, CDR2 QGS. The CDR3 sequence: CALGELGPRGSGTGIPGRVTDKLIF. DNA for the CDR3: TGTGCTCTTGGGGAACTTGGGCCTAGAGGGTCCGGGACGGGGATTCCTGGCCGGGTCACCGATAAACTCATCTTT.

This clone was picked up one time. The gene calls are TRDV2 and TRDJ3; weak D call: TRDD3 (6 bases). In the absence of a J gene in TCRdb, the DNA was matched to germline to assign it here. V lost 0 bases to trimming and J lost 1 base, with 18 bases between them. This CDR3 comprises 20 residues. Germline CDR1 and CDR2: GEAIGNYY and EKD. CDR3 coding DNA: TGTGCCTGTGACACCGCGGGGGGAGACGCCGGTTCCTGGGACACCCGACAGATGTTTTTC. Translation gives CACDTAGGDAGSWDTRQMFF.

By sample fraction, this clone is medium-sized. CDR3 region: CACDNLGDTSSWDTRQMFF. The DNA for the CDR3 is TGTGCCTGTGACAACCTGGGGGACACCAGCTCCTGGGACACCCGACAGATGTTTTTC. This chain uses TRDV2 with TRDJ3; 8 nucleotides line up with TRDD3. The CDR3 has 19 amino acids. Germline trimming cut 2 bases from V and 0 bases from J; bases unmatched to any gene: 8. Per germline, CDR1 GEAIGNYY and CDR2 EKD.

Sample share makes this clone medium-sized. This chain joins TRDV2 and TRDJ3; no firm D call. This CDR3 comprises 19 residues. Germline CDR1 and CDR2: GEAIGNYY and EKD. Trimming pared 0 bases from V and 0 bases from J, leaving 14 bases between. The CDR3 DNA reads as TGTGCCTGTGACACCGGTTTGCCGGAACCCTCCTGGGACACCCGACAGATGTTTTTC. Protein product: CACDTGLPEPSWDTRQMFF.

This clone is medium-sized. The chain joins TRDV2 to TRDJ3; TRDD3 matches 10 bases. Looked up from germline, CDR1 is GEAIGNYY and CDR2 is EKD. Trimming at V came to 1 base and at J to 0 bases, leaving 11 bases not matched to a gene. The CDR3 contains 21 residues. CDR3 protein: CACDTILLGDGLSWDTRQMFF. In DNA form, the CDR3 reads TGTGCCTGTGACACTATCTTACTGGGGGATGGACTCTCCTGGGACACCCGACAGATGTTTTTC.

The CDR3 DNA reads as TGTGCTCTTGGGGAACTATCAGTGGGGGATACGTGGCGGGCATTCGATAAACTCATCTTT. Amino acids: CALGELSVGDTWRAFDKLIF. This rearrangement joins TRDV1 to TRDJ1; 11 positions match TRDD3. Here the J gene came from matching the DNA to germline, since TCRdb omits it. The length of the CDR3 is 20 residues. Germline CDR1 is TSWWSYY and CDR2 is QGS. V trimming: 0 bases; J trimming: 4 bases; junction bases outside the gene matches: 16.

With regard to this clone: A much more abundant neighbour one base away suggests this may be a read error. The V gene is TRDV2, the J gene TRDJ3; 12 bases are shared with TRDD3. The CDR3 runs 18 residues. Germline CDR1 and CDR2: GEAIGNYY and EKD. This CDR3 reads CACDKILGDTWGTRQMFF. For the CDR3, the DNA is TGTGCCTGTGACAAAATACTGGGGGATACCTGGGGCACCCGACAGATGTTTTTC.

V usage is TRDV2 and J usage is TRDJ3; a weak D match, TRDD3 (7 bases). TCRdb is silent on the J gene; assignment here came from matching the DNA to germline. Germline-derived CDR1 and CDR2 are GEAIGNYY and EKD. The CDR3 covers 25 residues. V gave up 3 bases and J gave up 0 bases, with 35 bases separating them. CDR3 in DNA: TGTGCCTGTGACCCGCTCAATCAGTACTGGGGAAATACGATCTCGAGCTCCTGGGACACCCGACAGATGTTTTTC. Its translation is CACDPLNQYWGNTISSSWDTRQMFF.

This clone is judged medium-sized. V gene TRDV1 combines with J gene TRDJ1; 10 bases are a match to TRDD3. CDR3 length equals 20 residues. Trimming removed 5 bases from V and 2 bases from J; junction bases left unmatched: 20. Germline loops: CDR1 TSWWSYY, CDR2 QGS. CDR3 bases: TGTGCTCTTGGGAGATTCCTACGTAGGACTGGGGGATCTTATACCGATAAACTCATCTTT. Translation: CALGRFLRRTGGSYTDKLIF.

V gene TRDV2 combines with J gene TRDJ1; TRDD3 agrees at 13 bases. The J gene, missing from TCRdb, was assigned here through DNA to germline matching. The CDR3 runs to 16 residues. Germline values: CDR1 GEAIGNYY, CDR2 EKD. The junction had 7 bases not matched to a gene; V was cut back by 0 bases and J by 7 bases. The CDR3 sequence: CACDTRTGGYGGKLIF. For the CDR3, the DNA is TGTGCCTGTGACACCCGTACTGGGGGATACGGCGGTAAACTCATCTTT.

This chain joins TRDV2 and TRDJ3; TRDD3 matches 8 bases. The CDR3 is made up of 22 amino acids. Germline CDR1 is GEAIGNYY and CDR2 is EKD. V shed 1 base, J shed 0 bases, and the junction held 16 bases outside the gene matches. The CDR3 region has the DNA TGTGCCTGTGACACTGGGGATACCATGAACCCCCTCAGCTCCTGGGACACCCGACAGATGTTTTTC. This encodes CACDTGDTMNPLSSWDTRQMFF.

About this clone itself: At one end, the junction sequence differs from germline, possibly due to a read error. The chain uses TRDV1 and TRDJ1; D unclear. The CDR3 length is 20 residues. The germline V gene encodes CDR1 TSWWSYY and CDR2 QGS. Written as DNA, the CDR3 is TGTGCTCTTGGGGACCCGGGGCTACGTCTGACCCTGCCGTACACCGATAAACGCATCTTC. Translating gives CALGDPGLRLTLPYTDKRIF.

Only a few counts were recorded for this clone. V and J are TRDV1 and TRDJ1, with no clear D. The J gene, missing from TCRdb, was assigned here through DNA to germline matching. Trimming removed 1 base from V and 1 base from J, with 19 bases in between. Germline CDR1 and CDR2: TSWWSYY and QGS. The length of the CDR3 is 18 residues. Here the CDR3 reads CALGERRVHGGSTDKLIF. In DNA form, the CDR3 reads TGTGCTCTTGGGGAACGTCGGGTACATGGAGGAAGCACCGATAAACTCATCTTT.